The 30 T cell receptor beta chains reported below all come from one sample, sequenced in a study of T-cell reconstitution after alpha-beta-depleted transplantation in children. During its preparation, the TCRbeta library received unique molecular identifiers. TCRdb re-derived calls from the PCR reads in MiXCR, one entry per CDR3 protein. The sample lists about 500,000 distinct CDR3 sequences; approximately 30% were seen once. The input for sequencing was PBMCs from the stem cell graft donor, taken from the stem cell graft. The receptors come from a human donor who donated a stem cell graft to a child with aplastic anemia.

This clonotype was picked up a small number of times. The chain has TRBV6-5 and TRBJ1-1, with D unclear. This CDR3 region has 13 residues. Trimming shortened V by 2 bases and J by 1 base, and 5 bases separated the two germline ends. Per germline, CDR1 MNHEY and CDR2 SVGAGI. CDR3 sequence reads: CASSYLPNTEAFF. The CDR3 bases are TGTGCCAGCAGTTACCTGCCGAACACTGAAGCTTTCTTT.

V usage is TRBV18 and J usage is TRBJ2-3; TRBD2 agrees at 11 bases. Germline CDR1 is KGHSH and CDR2 is LQKENI. The CDR3 is 18 amino acids. Germline trimming cut 3 bases from V and 4 bases from J; bases unmatched to any gene: 12. The CDR3 reads CASSPFEIAGGKADTQYF. The CDR3 coding sequence is TGTGCCAGCTCACCGTTTGAGATAGCGGGAGGGAAGGCAGATACGCAGTATTTT. Drawing the rest from reference TRBV18 and TRBJ2-3, the complete variable domain is NAGVMQNPRHLVRRRGQEARLRCSPMKGHSHVYWYRQLPEEGLKFMVYLQKENIIDESGMPKERFSAEFPKEGPSILRIQQVVRGDSAAYFCASSPFEIAGGKADTQYFGPGTRLTVL.

The chain joins TRBV7-2 to TRBJ1-1; 7 bases fit TRBD1. The V gene's germline CDR1 is SGHTA and CDR2 FQGNSA. CDR3 length equals 17 residues. J lost 0 bases, V lost 5 bases, and 12 bases had no gene match. As DNA, the CDR3 is TGTGCCAGCAGCGCCCATAACCGGGGACAGATGAACACTGAAGCTTTCTTT. This encodes CASSAHNRGQMNTEAFF.

This clonotype came up a few times. The chain couples TRBV6-5 to TRBJ2-1; D remains ambiguous. The germline gives CDR1 MNHEY, CDR2 SVGAGI. V was cut by 0 bases and J by 7 bases, with 13 bases left in between. The CDR3 runs 15 residues. In nucleotides, the CDR3 is TGTGCCAGCAGTTACTCGGCTGGGTTGGGGAATGAGCAGTTCTTC. Encoded protein: CASSYSAGLGNEQFF.

The V call is TRBV10-3, the J call TRBJ2-3; the D gene is possibly TRBD2 (6 bases). Germline assignment: CDR1 ENHRY and CDR2 SYGVKD. The CDR3 consists of 15 residues. The V end lost 2 bases, the J end lost 2 bases, and 11 bases lay between the germline ends. For the CDR3, the DNA is TGTGCCATCAGTGAGGGGGACTTGTTCACAGATACGCAGTATTTT. Amino acid sequence: CAISEGDLFTDTQYF.

The chain recombines TRBV30 with TRBJ2-7; 7 bases map to TRBD2. CDR3 length equals 13 residues. Germline V lookup: CDR1 GTSNPN, CDR2 SVGIG (reference sequence). The J segment lost 4 bases and the V segment lost 2 bases, leaving 5 bases of the junction unmatched. The CDR3 protein is CAWSSSGWYEQYF. CDR3 DNA sequence: TGTGCCTGGAGTAGTAGCGGGTGGTACGAGCAGTACTTC.

V is TRBV28 and J is TRBJ1-2; tentative D call: TRBD1 (5 bases). CDR1 and CDR2 from the germline V gene are MDHEN and SYDVKM. There are 12 residues in the CDR3. Trimming cost V 5 bases and J 7 bases, with 11 bases left between them. The CDR3 DNA reads TGTGCCAGCAGTCTCGGGACGGGTGGCTACACCTTC. It specifies CASSLGTGGYTF.

This sequence joins TRBV2 and TRBJ2-7, with a possible D match to TRBD2 (6 bases). V lost 7 bases, J lost 1 base, and 11 bases lay in between. The germline CDR1 and CDR2 sequences are SNHLY and FYNNEI. The CDR3 runs to 13 residues. The CDR3 DNA sequence: TGTGCCAGCACCGGAGCGGGTTCCTACGAGCAGTACGTC. Its protein product is CASTGAGSYEQYV.

V is TRBV28 and J is TRBJ2-7; D is possibly TRBD1 (5 bases). Germline V gene data show CDR1 as MDHEN and CDR2 as SYDVKM. CDR3 length: 12 amino acids. This CDR3 is CAVGPGTYEQYF. The DNA for the CDR3 is TGTGCGGTTGGACCAGGGACCTACGAGCAGTACTTC.

In this sample, this clonotype turned up a few times. J is TRBJ2-2 and V is TRBV12-3 or TRBV12-4; 8 bases fit TRBD2. V was pared by 5 bases and J by 1 base, with 3 bases of the junction left unmatched. The CDR3 has 15 residues. The CDR3 reads CASSHTSGNTGELFF. The CDR3 nucleotides are TGTGCCAGCAGTCACACTAGCGGGAACACCGGGGAGCTGTTTTTT.

J is TRBJ2-1 and V is TRBV29-1; tentatively, D is TRBD1 (6 bases). In germline, CDR1 is SQVTM, CDR2 ANQGSEA. The germline V and J ends were trimmed by 0 bases and 0 bases, with 15 bases remaining between them. CDR3 length: 17 amino acids. CDR3 in amino acids: CSVEDPFDRHSYNEQFF. As DNA, the CDR3 is TGCAGCGTTGAAGATCCCTTTGACAGGCACTCCTACAATGAGCAGTTCTTC.

The sample holds a few counts of this clonotype. The rearrangement links TRBV7-9 to TRBJ2-7, with D unresolved. The germline V gene has CDR1 SEHNR and CDR2 FQNEAQ (reference sequence). The CDR3 has 12 amino acids. The V and J ends lost 5 bases and 4 bases respectively, with 9 bases between them. The CDR3 DNA sequence: TGTGCCAGCAGCACAAACCCTTACGAGCAGTACTTC. Protein sequence: CASSTNPYEQYF.

The chain employs TRBV7-3 and TRBJ2-1; perhaps TRBD2 as D (5 bases). V gave up 4 bases and J gave up 6 bases, with 10 bases separating them. The CDR3 runs 13 residues. Per germline, CDR1 SGHTA and CDR2 FQGTGA. CDR3 sequence reads: CASSSGLLNEQFF. For the CDR3, the DNA is TGTGCCAGCAGCTCCGGACTCCTCAATGAGCAGTTCTTC.

This clonotype has at least ten counts. The rearrangement joins TRBV7-2 to TRBJ2-2; D is undetermined. Germline CDR1 is SGHTA and CDR2 is FQGNSA. The V gene lost 8 bases and the J gene lost 5 bases, with 15 bases spanning the gap. This CDR3 comprises 14 residues. The DNA of the CDR3 is TGTGCCAGCTCAAGCAGGATGGGGACCGGGGAGCTGTTTTTT. Encoded protein: CASSSRMGTGELFF.

The V and J genes are TRBV15 and TRBJ2-7; D gene uncertain. V was clipped by 0 bases and J by 5 bases, with 5 bases between them. Looked up from germline, CDR1 is LNHNV and CDR2 is YYDKDF (reference sequence). This CDR3 has 12 amino acids. CDR3 in amino acids: CATSRDRHEQYV. As DNA, the CDR3 is TGTGCCACCAGCAGAGACCGACACGAGCAGTACGTC.

The chain couples TRBV12-5 to TRBJ2-3, with D perhaps matching TRBD1 (5 bases). V lost 4 bases and J lost 4, with 15 bases in between. Germline V gene lookup returns CDR1 LGHNT and CDR2 FRNRAP. The CDR3 length is 15 residues. The CDR3 here is CASGSWTSDADTQYF. The CDR3 nucleotides read TGTGCTAGTGGTTCGTGGACAAGCGACGCAGATACGCAGTATTTT.

This clonotype occurred many times. The rearrangement joins TRBV5-1 to TRBJ2-3; D possibly corresponds to TRBD2 (5 bases). V shed 4 bases and J shed 2 bases, with 8 bases lying between them. There are 13 residues in the CDR3. The germline gives CDR1 SGHRS, CDR2 YFSETQ. This chain's CDR3 is CASSPRDTDTQYF. The CDR3 region has the DNA TGCGCCAGCAGCCCCCGGGACACAGATACGCAGTATTTT.

The chain has TRBV7-2 and TRBJ2-3, with D perhaps TRBD2 (6 bases). V was cut by 3 bases and J by 4 bases, with 20 bases left in between. The CDR3 is made up of 17 amino acids. The V gene's germline CDR1 is SGHTA and CDR2 FQGNSA. The CDR3 DNA follows: TGTGCCAGCAGCTTTCGGAGCGGGCCCAACGCCGCAGATACGCAGTATTTT. It specifies CASSFRSGPNAADTQYF.

The chain combines TRBV5-1 with TRBJ2-7; D remains ambiguous. Trimming took off 0 bases at V and 7 bases at J, with 8 bases between the two ends. The CDR3 extends over 12 amino acids. Germline V gene sequence: CDR1 SGHRS, CDR2 YFSETQ. The CDR3 spells CASSLERQEQYF. CDR3 nucleotide sequence: TGCGCCAGCAGCTTGGAGAGACAAGAGCAGTACTTC.

A single count supports this clonotype. The V call is TRBV12-3 or TRBV12-4, the J call TRBJ2-5, with 7 positions matching TRBD1. The CDR3 has 15 residues. V gave up 3 bases and J gave up 3 bases; unmatched junction bases: 7. CDR3 protein: CASSFAGTAEETQYF. As DNA, the CDR3 is TGTGCCAGCAGTTTCGCAGGGACAGCTGAAGAGACCCAGTACTTC.

This clonotype was recorded a few times. The genes are TRBV19 and TRBJ1-5; D gene ambiguous. In germline, CDR1 is LNHDA, CDR2 SQIVND (reference sequence). The CDR3 runs 15 residues. Between the trimmed V and J ends, which lost 3 bases and 7 bases, there was a span of 16 bases. The CDR3 is CASSIIPRARQPQHF. CDR3 bases: TGTGCCAGTAGTATTATTCCGAGGGCAAGGCAGCCCCAGCATTTT.

This clonotype was detected a few times. The J gene is TRBJ2-5, the V gene TRBV6-2 or TRBV6-3; unclear D gene. The CDR3 is made up of 12 amino acids. V was shortened by 8 bases and J by 5 bases, with 12 bases between the two germline ends. Germline CDR1 reads MNHEY; CDR2 reads SVGEGT. CDR3 DNA sequence: TGTGCCAGCGCTGGCGTTCTGGAGACCCAGTACTTC. Protein sequence: CASAGVLETQYF.

CDR3 bases: TGTGCCAGCAGACTAGCGGGAGTTAAGTCCACAGATACGCAGTATTTT. This gives the protein CASRLAGVKSTDTQYF. The chain joins TRBV6-1 to TRBJ2-3; 11 bases match TRBD2. Germline CDR1 is MNHNS and CDR2 is SASEGT. This CDR3 has 16 amino acids. V was pared by 6 bases and J by 2 bases, with 7 bases of the junction left unmatched.

This clonotype was seen only once. The CDR3: CASSEPVAGAPRNEQFF. The CDR3 coding sequence is TGCGCCAGCAGCGAACCCGTGGCGGGAGCGCCAAGGAATGAGCAGTTCTTC. The gene calls are TRBV5-1 and TRBJ2-1, with 7 nucleotides matching TRBD2. Germline CDR1 is SGHRS and CDR2 is YFSETQ. The CDR3 consists of 17 residues. The J segment lost 7 bases and the V segment lost 4 bases, leaving 17 bases of the junction unmatched.

This clonotype came up many times. The rearrangement links TRBV20-1 to TRBJ1-5; D is unclear. With 1 base removed from V and 7 bases from J, the gap between germline ends came to 5 bases. Germline CDR1 is DFQATT and CDR2 is SNEGSKA (reference sequence). The CDR3 runs to 11 residues. Written as DNA, the CDR3 is TGCAGTGCTAGAGTAGGGCAGCCCCAGCATTTT. This sequence encodes CSARVGQPQHF.

The gene calls are TRBV4-3 and TRBJ2-1, with 11 bases lining up with TRBD2. Trimming took 3 bases from V and 1 from J; bases not matched to a gene: 5. The CDR3 sequence is 17 residues long. CDR1 LGHNA and CDR2 YSLEER come from the germline V gene. Here the CDR3 DNA reads TGCGCCAGCAGCCACGGGACTAGCGGCGCTTCCTACAATGAGCAGTTCTTC. Translating gives CASSHGTSGASYNEQFF.

The sample holds a few counts of this clonotype. The chain has TRBV27 and TRBJ2-2; 11 nucleotides match TRBD2. The V and J ends lost 5 bases and 3 bases, in that order; junction bases with no gene match: 5. CDR1 is MNHEY, CDR2 SMNVEV, per germline (reference sequence). There are 16 residues in the CDR3. CDR3: CASSPLAGGHTGELFF. The CDR3 DNA is TGTGCCAGCAGTCCTCTAGCGGGAGGACACACCGGGGAGCTGTTTTTT.

The chain employs TRBV20-1 and TRBJ2-7, with 10 bases lining up with TRBD2. Looked up from germline, CDR1 is DFQATT and CDR2 is SNEGSKA (reference sequence). The CDR3 length is 14 residues. The trim removed 5 bases at V and 0 bases at J, leaving 4 bases unmatched. The CDR3 nucleotides read TGCAGTGCTTCACTAGCGGGACGCTCCTACGAGCAGTACTTC. Protein sequence: CSASLAGRSYEQYF.

The sample holds one count of this clonotype. This chain connects TRBV7-9 to TRBJ1-1, with TRBD1 identical over 9 bases. The CDR3 sequence is 13 residues long. Losses at the gene ends were 5 bases for V and 5 bases for J; bases not matched to a gene: 3. The germline CDR1 and CDR2 sequences are SEHNR and FQNEAQ (reference sequence). The CDR3 spells CASSDRGTTEAFF. The CDR3 coding sequence is TGTGCCAGCAGCGACAGGGGGACGACTGAAGCTTTCTTT.

About this clonotype itself: A much larger clone differs by one base, so this may be a read error. The V and J genes are TRBV12-3 or TRBV12-4 and TRBJ2-1; the match to TRBD2 covers 15 bases. Trimming removed 5 bases from V and 2 bases from J; junction bases left unmatched: 1. This CDR3 spans 16 amino acids. The CDR3 spells CASSRTSGRAYNEQFF. CDR3 DNA: TGTGCCAGCAGTCGGACTAGCGGGAGGGCCTACAATGAGCAGTTCTTC.